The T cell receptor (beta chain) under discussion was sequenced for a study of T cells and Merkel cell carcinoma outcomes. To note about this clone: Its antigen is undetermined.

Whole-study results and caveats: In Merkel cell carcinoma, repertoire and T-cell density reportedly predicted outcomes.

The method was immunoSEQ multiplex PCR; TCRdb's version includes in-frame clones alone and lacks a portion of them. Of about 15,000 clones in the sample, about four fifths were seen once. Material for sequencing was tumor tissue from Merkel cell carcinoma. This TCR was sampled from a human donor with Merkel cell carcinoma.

The CDR3 DNA reads TGTGCCAGCTTAGACTTCCGGGCCCCCTCGCAGTACTTC. Protein product: CASLDFRAPSQYF. J is TRBJ2-7 and V is TRBV28; D gene unclear. The CDR3 has 13 amino acids. Between the trimmed V and J ends, which lost 8 bases and 9 bases, there was a span of 20 bases. Germline V CDR1 and CDR2: MDHEN, SYDVKM. Full variable domain (remainder filled in from reference TRBV28 and TRBJ2-7): DVKVTQSSRYLVKRTGEKVFLECVQDMDHENMFWYRQDPGLGLRLIYFSYDVKMKEKGDIPEGYSVSREKKERFSLILESASTNQTSMYLCASLDFRAPSQYFGPGTRLTVT.